The entry below describes one TCR beta chain. The treatment here: some 19 received Ad26.COV2.S at low or high dose, single or two shots; 5 received placebo; per-sample allocation not given. Samples analyzed were those drawn on day 63 after the first vaccine or placebo injection. Assay: immunoSEQ multiplex PCR; the TCRdb copy retains only in-frame clones and omits some. The sample holds more than 400,000 clones, 90% seen once. This entry belongs to a study of Ad26.COV2.S vaccination and SARS-CoV-2 variants. Study at large: By the intramuscular route, Ad26.COV2.S was given once, or twice 56 days apart.

The germline gives CDR1 LGHNA, CDR2 YSLEER. The germline V and J ends were trimmed by 0 bases and 8 bases, with 5 bases remaining between them. There are 12 residues in the CDR3. The rearrangement joins TRBV4-3 to TRBJ2-1; D is uncertain. The sequencing used peripheral blood, collected in a trial of Ad26.COV2.S vaccine versus placebo. This clonotype was sampled from a person between 18 and 60 years old who received the Ad26.COV2.S COVID-19 vaccine or a placebo. CDR3 sequence: CASSQDRDEQFF. The CDR3 region has the DNA TGCGCCAGCAGCCAAGATCGCGATGAGCAGTTCTTC.